This T cell receptor (beta chain) emerged from a study of low-dose radiotherapy and immunotherapy resistance in tumors. Stated time point: after trial treatment. Treatment defined: LDRT plus nivolumab, ipilimumab, low-dose cyclophosphamide and aspirin (RACIN trial). Germline lookup yields CDR1 SQVTM and CDR2 ANQGSEA. Trimming removed 6 bases from V and 4 bases from J; junction bases left unmatched: 9. The CDR3 extends over 14 amino acids. At least ten counts were recorded for this clonotype. TRAV- and TRBV-specific primers primed first-strand cDNA, covering alpha and beta chains. Amplification of TCRs used a constant-region primer and V-primer adapter for roughly 18 PCR cycles. A single record per CDR3 protein comes from TCRdb applying MiXCR to the reads. The sample has tens of thousands of distinct CDR3 sequences; less than 25% are singletons.

The chain is built from TRBV29-1 and TRBJ2-1; the match to TRBD2 covers 7 bases. This receptor was obtained from a female donor with ovarian cancer. This specimen consisted of PBMCs, obtained after low-dose radiotherapy plus immunotherapy. The CDR3 protein is CSVAGGSGYNEQFF. CDR3 nucleotide sequence: TGCAGCGTCGCAGGCGGGAGCGGATACAATGAGCAGTTCTTC.